This T cell receptor (beta chain) was profiled in a study of blood T cell repertoires in COVID-19. Study-level information: Spain, Italy and the United States supplied samples that represented acute and convalescent COVID-19. Nucleic acid was either cDNA or gDNA, and it came from T cells, B-cell-depleted T cells, or PBMCs.

In the authors' methods: Amplification of reference gene primers provided the estimated nucleated cell counts. Produced via immunoSEQ multiplex PCR; TCRdb's table is partial and in-frame only. V, J and clone size were drawn from that table, and D and trimming were deduced from the DNA. The table shows approximately 66,000 clones, with more than 70% occurring only once. This CDR3 comprises 16 residues. Germline loops: CDR1 MDHEN, CDR2 SYDVKM. V lost 5 bases, J lost 5 bases, and 19 bases lay in between. The sample taken for sequencing was peripheral blood. The clonotype comes from a woman between 50 and 59 years old with active or convalescent COVID-19. The chain carries TRBV28 and TRBJ2-1, with D maybe TRBD2 (6 bases). In DNA, the CDR3 is TGTGCCAGCAGTCTGGGGGGAAGGGGAGGCCACAATGAGCAGTTCTTC. It is translated as CASSLGGRGGHNEQFF.